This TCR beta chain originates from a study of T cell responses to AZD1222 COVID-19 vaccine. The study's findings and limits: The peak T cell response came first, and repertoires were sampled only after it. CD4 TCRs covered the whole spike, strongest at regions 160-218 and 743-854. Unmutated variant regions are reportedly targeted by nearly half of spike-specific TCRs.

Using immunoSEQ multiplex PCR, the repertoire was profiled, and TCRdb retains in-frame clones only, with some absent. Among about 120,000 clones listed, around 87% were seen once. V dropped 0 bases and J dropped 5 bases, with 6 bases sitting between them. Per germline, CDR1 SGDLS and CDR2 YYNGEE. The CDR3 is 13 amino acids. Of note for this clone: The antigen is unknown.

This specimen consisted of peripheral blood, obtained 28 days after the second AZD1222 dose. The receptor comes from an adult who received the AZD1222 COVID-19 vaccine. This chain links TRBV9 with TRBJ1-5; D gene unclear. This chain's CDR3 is CASSVVPDQPQHF. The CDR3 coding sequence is TGTGCCAGCAGCGTAGTGCCTGATCAGCCCCAGCATTTT.